A single sample is the source of the 26 T cell receptor beta chains below, sequenced in a study of control samples from healthy donors and cancer patients. TCRdb keeps only in-frame clones here, not all; method: immunoSEQ multiplex PCR. The table has around 170,000 clones, around nine tenths seen once; the top ten hold 0.68%. Sample: blood. Receptor source: a woman aged 25 to 39 in good health.

The count of this clone is one. The rearrangement links TRBV28 to TRBJ1-1, with D tentatively TRBD1 (5 bases). CDR3 length: 15 amino acids. V was cut by 7 bases and J by 0 bases, with 15 bases left in between. CDR1 is MDHEN, CDR2 SYDVKM, per germline. The CDR3 sequence: CASTPWGDLNTEAFF. The CDR3 DNA follows: TGTGCCAGCACCCCGTGGGGGGATCTGAACACTGAAGCTTTCTTT.

V is TRBV3-1 (or the pseudogene TRBV3-2) and J is TRBJ2-2; 7 positions match TRBD1. The trim removed 2 bases at V and 4 bases at J, leaving 4 bases unmatched. The CDR3 length is 15 residues. Germline loops: CDR1 LGHDT, CDR2 YNNKEL (reference sequence). Here the CDR3 reads CASSQLTGATGELFF. The CDR3 region has the DNA TGTGCCAGCAGCCAACTAACAGGGGCCACCGGGGAGCTGTTTTTT.

The chain recombines TRBV2 with TRBJ1-4; a weak D match, TRBD1 (5 bases). CDR3 length: 14 residues. V lost 6 bases, J lost 2 bases, and 10 bases lay in between. CDR1 is SNHLY, CDR2 FYNNEI, per germline. The CDR3 loop is CASRAGTTNEKLFF. CDR3 in DNA: TGTGCCAGCAGAGCCGGGACGACTAATGAAAAACTGTTTTTT.

The V gene is TRBV2, the J gene TRBJ1-4; tentatively, D is TRBD1 (5 bases). Trimming cost V 7 bases and J 4 bases, with 16 bases left between them. The CDR3 length is 15 residues. Per germline, CDR1 SNHLY and CDR2 FYNNEI. The CDR3 DNA follows: TGTGCCAGCACCCTATCGGGACGGAATAATGAAAAACTGTTTTTT. Encoded protein: CASTLSGRNNEKLFF.

The chain has TRBV27 and TRBJ2-1, with 14 bases fitting TRBD2. Per the germline V gene, CDR1 is MNHEY and CDR2 is SMNVEV (reference sequence). The CDR3 sequence is 17 residues long. Trimming took 5 bases from V and 3 from J; bases not matched to a gene: 6. The CDR3 spells CASSPGTSGSSYNEQFF. CDR3 in DNA: TGTGCCAGCAGTCCTGGGACTAGCGGGAGCAGCTACAATGAGCAGTTCTTC.

The gene calls are TRBV29-1 and TRBJ1-1; D unresolved. CDR3 size: 12 residues. V was clipped by 3 bases and J by 5 bases, with 10 bases between them. Germline values: CDR1 SQVTM, CDR2 ANQGSEA. CDR3 loop: CSVDGMGTEAFF. Written as DNA, the CDR3 is TGCAGCGTTGACGGGATGGGGACTGAAGCTTTCTTT.

The chain carries TRBV11-2 and TRBJ2-5, with no clear D. The CDR3 spans 13 residues. The germline V gene encodes CDR1 SGHAT and CDR2 FQNNGV. The V gene lost 5 bases and the J gene lost 2 bases, with 9 bases spanning the gap. The CDR3 here is CASSPGQQETQYF. CDR3 sequence (DNA): TGTGCCAGCAGCCCCGGGCAACAAGAGACCCAGTACTTC.

The chain recombines TRBV29-1 with TRBJ1-2, with D maybe TRBD1 (5 bases). Germline V gene lookup returns CDR1 SQVTM and CDR2 ANQGSEA. The V gene lost 0 bases and the J gene lost 0 bases, with 14 bases spanning the gap. The CDR3 loop spans 16 amino acids. The CDR3 DNA reads as TGCAGCGTTGAAGATCCTAGAGGGGTTCCTAACTATGGCTACACCTTC. It is translated as CSVEDPRGVPNYGYTF.

The DNA of the CDR3 is TGTGCCAGCAGCTTCGGGACAGTGAATTCACCCCTCCACTTT. Its protein is CASSFGTVNSPLHF. V and J are TRBV7-8 and TRBJ1-6, with 7 bases matching TRBD1. The CDR3 loop spans 14 amino acids. Germline V gives CDR1 SGHVS, CDR2 FQNEAQ. Trimming removed 3 bases from V and 7 bases from J; junction bases left unmatched: 3.

The chain carries TRBV13 and TRBJ2-7; D is unclear. The CDR3 has 12 residues. Trimming took off 4 bases at V and 2 bases at J, with 6 bases between the two ends. Germline V gives CDR1 PRHDT, CDR2 FYEKMQ (reference sequence). The CDR3 reads CASSSTPYEQYF. The CDR3 nucleotides are TGTGCCAGCAGCTCTACCCCCTACGAGCAGTACTTC. Based on the CDR3 plus reference TRBV13 and TRBJ2-7, the full variable domain is AAGVIQSPRHLIKEKRETATLKCYPIPRHDTVYWYQQGPGQDPQFLISFYEKMQSDKGSIPDRFSAQQFSDYHSELNMSSLELGDSALYFCASSSTPYEQYFGPGTRLTVT.

V is TRBV11-1 and J is TRBJ2-7, with D uncertain. Looked up from germline, CDR1 is SGHAT and CDR2 is FQDESV (reference sequence). Trimming shortened V by 5 bases and J by 6 bases, and 17 bases separated the two germline ends. The CDR3 contains 14 residues. This CDR3 reads CASSPGRLTIEQYF. CDR3 nucleotide sequence: TGTGCCAGCAGCCCGGGCCGGCTAACAATCGAGCAGTACTTC.

This clone was counted once. The gene calls are TRBV7-3 and TRBJ2-7; 9 nucleotides agree with TRBD2. V shed 5 bases and J 4 bases; nucleotides not matched to a gene: 6. The CDR3 spans 14 residues. The germline CDR1 and CDR2 sequences are SGHTA and FQGTGA. CDR3 nucleotides: TGTGCCAGCAGCCCCGGAGCGGGGGGATACGAGCAGTACTTC. As protein: CASSPGAGGYEQYF.

The genes are TRBV15 and TRBJ2-7; TRBD2 agrees at 14 bases. There are 15 residues in the CDR3. CDR1 and CDR2 from the germline V gene are LNHNV and YYDKDF (reference sequence). V dropped 6 bases and J dropped 4; count of bases not matched to a gene: 5. The CDR3 loop is CATRSGTSGSYEQYF. CDR3 nucleotide sequence: TGTGCCACCAGATCCGGGACTAGCGGGAGTTACGAGCAGTACTTC.

V usage is TRBV5-4 and J usage is TRBJ2-3; 9 bases agree with TRBD1. This CDR3 region has 14 residues. Germline V lookup: CDR1 SGHNT, CDR2 YYREEE (reference sequence). The V and J ends lost 0 bases and 4 bases, in that order; junction bases with no gene match: 0. CDR3 nucleotide sequence: TGTGCCAGCAGCTTGGGGGACAGGGCAGATACGCAGTATTTT. Its protein is CASSLGDRADTQYF.

DNA for the CDR3: TGTGCCAGCAGTGGTCAGGGGGCGTGGGAGCAGTTCTTC. Its translation is CASSGQGAWEQFF. The J gene is TRBJ2-1, the V gene TRBV28, with 8 bases lining up with TRBD1. The V segment lost 5 bases and the J segment 10 bases; nucleotides outside the gene matches: 7. Germline V CDR1 and CDR2: MDHEN, SYDVKM. CDR3 size: 13 residues. Supplemented by reference TRBV28 and TRBJ2-1, the full variable domain reads DVKVTQSSRYLVKRTGEKVFLECVQDMDHENMFWYRQDPGLGLRLIYFSYDVKMKEKGDIPEGYSVSREKKERFSLILESASTNQTSMYLCASSGQGAWEQFFGPGTRLTVL.

This clone was detected once. The chain couples TRBV7-9 to TRBJ2-1, with TRBD1 identical over 9 bases. Germline V gene data show CDR1 as SEHNR and CDR2 as FQNEAQ (reference sequence). The CDR3 runs to 14 residues. J gave up 8 bases and V 1 base, and 3 bases lay outside the gene matches. CDR3 in amino acids: CASSLGDRGDEQFF. The CDR3 DNA follows: TGTGCCAGCAGCTTAGGAGACAGGGGGGATGAGCAGTTCTTC.

The chain joins TRBV3-1 (or the pseudogene TRBV3-2) to TRBJ2-1; D uncertain. CDR1 is LGHDT and CDR2 is YNNKEL in the germline V gene (reference sequence). V lost 4 bases to trimming and J lost 10 bases, with 11 bases between them. CDR3 length: 12 residues. Here the CDR3 DNA reads TGTGCCAGCAGCCTCGTGGCTCTCGAGCAGTTCTTC. Amino acids: CASSLVALEQFF.

V and J are TRBV30 and TRBJ1-5; D is undetermined. The germline V and J ends were trimmed by 1 base and 11 bases, with 9 bases remaining between them. The CDR3 runs 11 residues. Germline assignment: CDR1 GTSNPN and CDR2 SVGIG (reference sequence). The CDR3 sequence: CAWSGGSAQHF. The CDR3 DNA reads TGTGCCTGGAGTGGCGGGTCCGCCCAGCATTTT.

The J gene is TRBJ2-1, the V gene TRBV6-4; D possibly uses TRBD1 or TRBD2 (5 bases each). The CDR3 runs to 13 residues. Trimming cost V 0 bases and J 9 bases, with 9 bases left between them. Germline loops: CDR1 MRHNA, CDR2 SNTAGT. The DNA of the CDR3 is TGTGCCAGCAGTGACTCGACAGAGGGTGAGCAGTTCTTC. This translates into CASSDSTEGEQFF.

The rearrangement uses TRBV6-6 and TRBJ1-4; TRBD1 is a possible D gene (6 bases). Trimming stripped 5 bases from V and 2 bases from J, with 18 bases between. Germline V gene sequence: CDR1 MNHNY, CDR2 SVGAGI (reference sequence). The CDR3 covers 17 residues. The CDR3 DNA reads as TGTGCCAGCAGTCCAACCTCGGGGGGGGCGACTAATGAAAAACTGTTTTTT. Its translation is CASSPTSGGATNEKLFF.

The genes are TRBV5-4 and TRBJ1-1, with no clear D. V lost 0 bases and J 5 bases, leaving 11 bases between the germline ends. Germline CDR1 is SGHNT and CDR2 is YYREEE (reference sequence). The CDR3 is 14 residues long. The CDR3 DNA reads TGTGCCAGCAGCTTGGCTAGAAGCGGAACTGAAGCTTTCTTT. Translated: CASSLARSGTEAFF.

CDR3 amino acids: CASSMWGTGLAASEQFF. In DNA form, the CDR3 reads TGTGCCAGCAGCATGTGGGGGACGGGACTAGCGGCGAGTGAGCAGTTCTTC. The rearrangement uses TRBV2 and TRBJ2-1; 11 bases map to TRBD2. Trimming removed 6 bases from V and 9 bases from J; junction bases left unmatched: 16. Germline CDR1 and CDR2: SNHLY and FYNNEI. This CDR3 is 17 amino acids long.

J is TRBJ1-3 and V is TRBV30, with D maybe TRBD1 (6 bases). The ends were cut back, 4 bases at V and 4 bases at J, with 8 bases in the middle. There are 12 residues in the CDR3. CDR1 GTSNPN and CDR2 SVGIG come from the germline V gene (reference sequence). The CDR3 sequence: CAWKQGGNTIYF. The CDR3 coding sequence is TGTGCCTGGAAACAGGGAGGAAACACCATATATTTT.

The chain is built from TRBV4-2 and TRBJ1-4; TRBD1 aligns across 8 bases. Per germline, CDR1 LGHNA and CDR2 YNFKEQ. The V and J ends lost 0 bases and 8 bases, in that order; junction bases with no gene match: 5. There are 15 residues in the CDR3. The CDR3 region is CASSQETGEPEKLFF. DNA for the CDR3: TGTGCCAGCAGCCAAGAGACAGGGGAGCCGGAAAAACTGTTTTTT.

The gene calls are TRBV27 and TRBJ1-1; D remains ambiguous. The V end was cut by 3 bases, the J end by 1 base, with 18 bases between. There are 17 residues in the CDR3. Germline lookup yields CDR1 MNHEY and CDR2 SMNVEV (reference sequence). CDR3 in amino acids: CASSFSYIGRKNTEAFF. Written as DNA, the CDR3 is TGTGCCAGCAGTTTCTCTTATATAGGACGGAAGAACACTGAAGCTTTCTTT.

The gene calls are TRBV2 and TRBJ2-1; 13 nucleotides match TRBD2. Germline lookup yields CDR1 SNHLY and CDR2 FYNNEI. This CDR3 is 18 amino acids long. Trimming removed 1 base from V and 10 bases from J; junction bases left unmatched: 13. The CDR3 loop reads CASSEGLGTSGNIGEQFF. DNA of the CDR3: TGTGCCAGCAGTGAAGGCTTGGGGACTAGCGGGAACATAGGCGAGCAGTTCTTC.